This T cell receptor (beta chain) came from a study of regulatory T cells in long-lasting Graves disease. The wider study: Persistent cases took antithyroid drugs over 5 years and stayed TSH receptor antibody positive. Study-wide results and caveats: Persistent Graves' patients showed reduced TCR diversity versus newly diagnosed patients. The study found TRBV28, TRBJ1-2 and TRBJ2-5 favored in persistent disease.

Building the TCR beta libraries relied on iRepertoire HTBI primers, and CDR3 regions underwent Arm-PCR. MiXCR was run by TCRdb on the multiplex PCR reads, yielding one entry per CDR3 protein. The repertoire holds roughly 360,000 distinct CDR3 sequences, with 20% to 25% as singletons. The CDR3 covers 16 residues. Per germline, CDR1 DFQATT and CDR2 SNEGSKA (reference sequence). Stated time point: persistent/refractory GD, antithyroid drugs over 5 years with positive TRAb. Extracted RNA from PBMCs served as the source of the TCR library. A volume of 7 to 9.5 milliliters of peripheral blood was collected in EDTA tubes. This clonotype came up a few times. Antigen unknown. Sequence at one end of the junction differs from germline and may be a read error.

This TCR was sampled from a woman between 40 and 55 years old with Graves disease. J is TRBJ1-4 and V is TRBV20-1; D remains unclear. The source was peripheral blood mononuclear cells (PBMCs), collected when the disease was refractory, from a patient treated with antithyroid drugs. Here the CDR3 reads CSTRLPNGVGNEKLFF. In DNA form, the CDR3 reads TGCAGTACTAGACTCCCCAATGGGGTTGGTAATGAAAAACTGTTTTTT.